Shown below are 23 T cell receptor beta chains from a single sample sequenced in a study of T cell repertoires in cytomegalovirus infection. One entry per CDR3 protein results from TCRdb running MiXCR on the reads. The data show about 180,000 distinct CDR3 sequences, with roughly a sixth seen just once and approximately 25% held by the top ten. The sequenced material came from CD8+ T cells from PBMCs. The source of these receptors is a human donor in good health (CMV status not recorded). Some clones in this sample may be carry-over from other donors' samples.

The chain combines TRBV4-1 with TRBJ2-2, with D possibly being TRBD2 (6 bases). V shed 3 bases and J shed 13 bases, with 12 bases lying between them. The CDR3 has 12 amino acids. CDR1 and CDR2 (germline): MGHRA, YSYEKL. DNA for the CDR3: TGCGCCAGCAGCCAGGAGGGCCCTCGGCTGTTTTTT. Translated: CASSQEGPRLFF.

This sequence joins TRBV6-2 or TRBV6-3 and TRBJ1-5, with D uncertain. The CDR3 loop spans 14 amino acids. The germline gives CDR1 MNHEY, CDR2 SVGEGT. Trimming cost V 2 bases and J 0 bases, with 5 bases left between them. The CDR3 sequence: CASSYSYSNQPQHF. Here the CDR3 DNA reads TGTGCCAGCAGTTACAGCTATAGCAATCAGCCCCAGCATTTT.

This clonotype was observed a few times. The chain joins TRBV7-2 to TRBJ1-6; 9 bases agree with TRBD1. Per germline, CDR1 SGHTA and CDR2 FQGNSA. The CDR3 sequence is 16 residues long. V trimming: 5 bases; J trimming: 10 bases; junction bases outside the gene matches: 12. The CDR3 spells CASSPRTRDRASPLHF. The CDR3 nucleotides read TGTGCCAGCAGCCCCCGAACCCGGGACAGGGCCTCACCCCTCCACTTT.

This clonotype was detected a few times. V and J are TRBV23-1 and TRBJ1-5, with D perhaps matching TRBD1 (5 bases). TRBV23-1 qualifies as an ORF whose function is uncertain. V lost 3 bases to trimming and J lost 1 base, with 16 bases between them. This CDR3 is 17 amino acids long. CDR3 region: CASSHPGGGDSNQPQHF. In nucleotides, the CDR3 is TGCGCCAGCAGTCACCCGGGCGGGGGAGACAGCAATCAGCCCCAGCATTTT.

The chain joins TRBV28 to TRBJ2-5; tentatively, D is TRBD1 or TRBD2 (6 bases each). The CDR3 runs to 15 residues. V lost 7 bases, J lost 8 bases, and 23 bases lay in between. The germline CDR1 and CDR2 sequences are MDHEN and SYDVKM. CDR3 sequence (DNA): TGTGCCAGCAAGGTCGGGGGCGGCCTCAAGAGAACCCAGTACTTC. Translation: CASKVGGGLKRTQYF.

This clonotype was counted at least ten times. J is TRBJ2-7 and V is TRBV7-8, with TRBD1 matching 7 bases. Germline CDR1 SGHVS, CDR2 FQNEAQ. The ends lost 2 bases at V and 3 bases at J; junction bases unmatched: 4. The CDR3 spans 14 residues. The CDR3 sequence is CASSLTGVLYEQYF. The DNA for the CDR3 is TGTGCCAGCAGCTTAACAGGGGTTCTCTACGAGCAGTACTTC.

The gene calls are TRBV7-8 and TRBJ2-7; D is ambiguous. The V gene lost 5 bases and the J gene lost 0 bases, with 11 bases spanning the gap. CDR1 is SGHVS, CDR2 FQNEAQ, per germline. The CDR3 runs 14 residues. The CDR3 protein is CASSPLGPSYEQYF. The CDR3 coding sequence is TGTGCCAGCAGCCCATTGGGCCCCTCCTACGAGCAGTACTTC.

The rearrangement uses TRBV4-1 and TRBJ2-5; no firm D call. Deletions cut 0 bases from V and 5 bases from J, with 7 bases between. Germline V lookup: CDR1 MGHRA, CDR2 YSYEKL. This CDR3 region has 13 residues. CDR3 in amino acids: CASSQDGKETQYF. Written as DNA, the CDR3 is TGCGCCAGCAGCCAAGATGGGAAGGAGACCCAGTACTTC.

This clonotype occurred a few times. This sequence joins TRBV7-9 and TRBJ2-1; 8 bases match TRBD2. Germline V CDR1 and CDR2: SEHNR, FQNEAQ (reference sequence). The CDR3 has 15 amino acids. Losses at the gene ends were 5 bases for V and 2 bases for J; bases not matched to a gene: 5. The CDR3 region has the DNA TGTGCCAGCAGCCCCTACGGGGGGGCCTACAATGAGCAGTTCTTC. It codes for CASSPYGGAYNEQFF.

This clonotype appeared a few times. V is TRBV7-6 and J is TRBJ2-1; 8 bases align to TRBD1. The V gene's germline CDR1 is SGHVS and CDR2 FNYEAQ. Trimming took 11 bases from V and 4 from J; bases not matched to a gene: 1. The length of the CDR3 is 11 residues. CDR3 residues: CAGQGYNEQFF. The CDR3 nucleotides read TGTGCCGGACAGGGTTACAATGAGCAGTTCTTC.

The V call is TRBV6-5, the J call TRBJ2-5; D not certain. Germline values: CDR1 MNHEY, CDR2 SVGAGI. CDR3 length: 14 amino acids. V was clipped by 2 bases and J by 4 bases, with 11 bases between them. CDR3 sequence (DNA): TGTGCCAGCAGTTACCAAAGGAAAGGAGAGACCCAGTACTTC. Translation gives CASSYQRKGETQYF.

The chain joins TRBV11-2 to TRBJ2-5; D is perhaps TRBD1 (6 bases). CDR1 is SGHAT, CDR2 FQNNGV, per germline. With 1 base removed from V and 3 bases from J, the gap between germline ends came to 12 bases. The CDR3 is made up of 15 amino acids. The CDR3 DNA sequence: TGTGCCAGCAGCTTAGTCCCAGGGGAAGAAGAGACCCAGTACTTC. This sequence encodes CASSLVPGEEETQYF.

This clonotype was recorded a few times. This sequence joins TRBV7-2 and TRBJ1-6; no clear D. Germline CDR1 and CDR2: SGHTA and FQGNSA. V gave up 1 base and J gave up 7 bases, with 11 bases separating them. The CDR3 has 15 amino acids. CDR3 region: CASSLVPELNSPLHF. CDR3 DNA sequence: TGTGCCAGCAGCTTAGTTCCGGAGCTGAATTCACCCCTCCACTTT. Full variable domain (missing parts from reference TRBV7-2 and TRBJ1-6): GAGVSQSPSNKVTEKGKDVELRCDPISGHTALYWYRQSLGQGLEFLIYFQGNSAPDKSGLPSDRFSAERTGGSVSTLTIQRTQQEDSAVYLCASSLVPELNSPLHFGNGTRLTVT.

The J gene is TRBJ2-1, the V gene TRBV6-2 or TRBV6-3, with 8 nucleotides matching TRBD1. CDR1 and CDR2 from the germline V gene are MNHEY and SVGEGT. The CDR3 totals 12 residues. The V gene end was trimmed by 9 bases and the J gene end by 8 bases; junction bases not matched to a gene: 6. The CDR3 DNA reads as TGTGCCAGTAATCAGGGGGCCGATGAGCAGTTCTTC. Translating gives CASNQGADEQFF.

This clonotype was picked up a small number of times. The CDR3 loop is CASRLGGGAHEQFF. The CDR3, as DNA: TGTGCCAGCAGACTTGGCGGGGGGGCCCATGAGCAGTTCTTC. V usage is TRBV11-2 and J usage is TRBJ2-1; the match to TRBD2 covers 9 bases. The germline CDR1 and CDR2 sequences are SGHAT and FQNNGV. The ends lost 6 bases at V and 8 bases at J; junction bases unmatched: 8. This CDR3 has 14 amino acids. The full variable domain, with the rest looked up from reference TRBV11-2 and TRBJ2-1, is EAGVAQSPRYKIIEKRQSVAFWCNPISGHATLYWYQQILGQGPKLLIQFQNNGVVDDSQLPKDRFSAERLKGVDSTLKIQPAKLEDSAVYLCASRLGGGAHEQFFGPGTRLTVL.

This clonotype appeared many times. The chain employs TRBV7-8 and TRBJ1-1; D gene unclear. This CDR3 has 15 amino acids. V lost 8 bases, J lost 0 bases, and 16 bases lay in between. Germline V CDR1 and CDR2: SGHVS, FQNEAQ. The CDR3 region has the DNA TGTGCCAGCTTAGGCCCAGAGAACATGAACACTGAAGCTTTCTTT. Translating it yields CASLGPENMNTEAFF.

The chain uses TRBV7-6 and TRBJ1-2; 8 nucleotides agree with TRBD1. The V gene end was trimmed by 6 bases and the J gene end by 7 bases; junction bases not matched to a gene: 7. The CDR3 sequence is 13 residues long. Germline V gene sequence: CDR1 SGHVS, CDR2 FNYEAQ. DNA of the CDR3: TGTGCCAGCAGACCCGACAGGGGTGGTGGCTACACCTTC. This codes for CASRPDRGGGYTF.

The rearrangement joins TRBV28 to TRBJ1-2, with 7 bases aligning to TRBD1. After removal of 6 bases from V and 6 bases from J, the junction contained 10 bases not matched to a gene. The CDR3 totals 14 residues. CDR1 is MDHEN, CDR2 SYDVKM, per germline. The CDR3 loop reads CASRGPRDSNGYTF. The CDR3 DNA is TGTGCCAGCAGGGGGCCCAGGGACAGCAATGGCTACACCTTC.

J is TRBJ1-4 and V is TRBV6-2 or TRBV6-3, with no clear D. Trimming removed 0 bases at V and 8 bases at J, with 4 bases between. This CDR3 contains 12 residues. Germline CDR1 MNHEY, CDR2 SVGEGT. CDR3 sequence: CASSYSTEKLFF. The DNA for the CDR3 is TGTGCCAGCAGTTACTCGACGGAAAAACTGTTTTTT.

This clonotype has just a few counts. V usage is TRBV11-2 and J usage is TRBJ1-1; possibly TRBD1 for D (5 bases). V lost 4 bases to trimming and J lost 0 bases, with 12 bases between them. Germline V gene sequence: CDR1 SGHAT, CDR2 FQNNGV. The CDR3 spans 15 residues. The DNA for the CDR3 is TGTGCCAGCAGCTCCCGGGGGGGTCTGAACACTGAAGCTTTCTTT. Its translation: CASSSRGGLNTEAFF. The variable domain in full, completed from reference TRBV11-2 and TRBJ1-1, reads EAGVAQSPRYKIIEKRQSVAFWCNPISGHATLYWYQQILGQGPKLLIQFQNNGVVDDSQLPKDRFSAERLKGVDSTLKIQPAKLEDSAVYLCASSSRGGLNTEAFFGQGTRLTVV.

V usage is TRBV6-5 and J usage is TRBJ2-7; D uncertain. Trimming shortened V by 0 bases and J by 4 bases, and 7 bases separated the two germline ends. The CDR3 is 13 amino acids. Looked up from germline, CDR1 is MNHEY and CDR2 is SVGAGI. The DNA of the CDR3 is TGTGCCAGCAGTTACTCTAATTTTTACGAGCAGTACTTC. It codes for CASSYSNFYEQYF.

The V call is TRBV7-9, the J call TRBJ2-1, with D perhaps assigned TRBD1 or TRBD2 (5 bases each). V was pared by 7 bases and J by 4 bases, with 20 bases between. From germline, CDR1 is SEHNR and CDR2 FQNEAQ (reference sequence). This CDR3 has 16 residues. The DNA for the CDR3 is TGTGCCAGCACCCCGCCTACCCGGGGCATATACAATGAGCAGTTCTTC. Its translation is CASTPPTRGIYNEQFF.

This clonotype was found once. The chain uses TRBV9 and TRBJ2-1; 8 bases fit TRBD2. J was trimmed by 8 bases and V by 0 bases; bases with no gene match: 4. CDR3 length equals 14 residues. Germline assignment: CDR1 SGDLS and CDR2 YYNGEE. In DNA, the CDR3 is TGTGCCAGCAGCGTAGTCGGGGGGGGCGATGAGCAGTTCTTC. Its protein is CASSVVGGGDEQFF.